The 3 T cell receptor beta chains below come from one sample, sequenced in a study of CD4 T cell repertoires in COVID-19. TCRdb keeps only in-frame clones here, not all; method: immunoSEQ multiplex PCR. The data contain over 75,000 clones, 80% to 90% of them singletons. The material sequenced was CD4+ T cells from peripheral blood, taken after recovery from COVID-19. These receptor sequences come from a human donor who had COVID-19.

Points on this clone: The identical CDR3 is also encoded by other nucleotide sequences in the sample. This chain connects TRBV5-1 to TRBJ2-5, with 9 bases matching TRBD2. V trimming: 1 base; J trimming: 6 bases; junction bases outside the gene matches: 10. The germline gives CDR1 SGHRS, CDR2 YFSETQ. The CDR3 has 16 amino acids. The CDR3 loop reads CASSLLGASGVQTQYF. The CDR3, as DNA: TGCGCCAGCAGCTTGTTAGGCGCTAGCGGGGTTCAGACCCAGTACTTC.

In DNA, the CDR3 is TGTGCCAGCAGCTCTGGGGGTTGGGGAGGCTCCACAGATACGCAGTATTTT. Residues: CASSSGGWGGSTDTQYF. V is TRBV5-4 and J is TRBJ2-3; the D gene is possibly TRBD2 (6 bases). Germline lookup yields CDR1 SGHNT and CDR2 YYREEE (reference sequence). V shed 3 bases and J shed 2 bases, with 19 bases lying between them. The CDR3 contains 17 residues.

The CDR3: CAISGNLDSNTEAFF. In DNA, the CDR3 is TGTGCCATCAGTGGAAACCTGGACAGCAACACTGAAGCTTTCTTT. The chain couples TRBV10-3 to TRBJ1-1; D perhaps matches TRBD1 (6 bases). The length of the CDR3 is 15 residues. V was shortened by 4 bases and J by 2 bases, with 14 bases between the two germline ends. The V gene's germline CDR1 is ENHRY and CDR2 SYGVKD.